This T cell receptor beta chain derives from a study of blood T cell repertoires in COVID-19. Whole-study context: Acute-phase and convalescent COVID-19 samples originated in the United States, Italy and Spain. The analysed material was cDNA or gDNA that came from T cells, B-cell-depleted T cells, or PBMCs.

The repertoire was sequenced with immunoSEQ multiplex PCR; TCRdb's copy has only in-frame clones and lacks some. This sample has around 150,000 clones, with 85% found just once. Trimming removed 4 bases at V and 6 bases at J, with 10 bases between. CDR3 length: 13 residues. Looked up from germline, CDR1 is MGHRA and CDR2 is YSYEKL. This clonotype was obtained from a human donor with acute or convalescent COVID-19. The donor label of this sample is uncertain. The sequencing input was peripheral blood. This chain links TRBV4-1 with TRBJ1-5, with D possibly matching TRBD1 (6 bases). CDR3 region: CASSLQGPQPQHF. CDR3 sequence (DNA): TGCGCCAGCAGCCTACAGGGCCCTCAGCCCCAGCATTTT.